This TCR beta chain was sequenced in a study of cytomegalovirus exposure and HLA in healthy donors. Notes on the study in general: More clonal expansion characterized HLA-associated TCR beta chains than equally common others in a later analysis.

Trimming cost V 6 bases and J 6 bases; bases outside gene matches: 11. Germline CDR1 SGHAT, CDR2 FQDESV (reference sequence). The CDR3 contains 16 residues. Concerning this clone: The antigen remains unidentified.

PCR was performed using 60 Vbeta and 13 Jbeta primers. TCRdb keeps only in-frame clones here, not all; method: immunoSEQ multiplex PCR. The sample carries 30,000 to 35,000 clones, around 70% recorded once. Source material: PBMCs. This chain links TRBV11-1 with TRBJ2-1, with TRBD1 matching over 10 bases. The receptor's source is a man aged 35 to 55 in good health and CMV-seropositive. CDR3: CASSHAGTGVINEQFF. In DNA form, the CDR3 reads TGTGCCAGCAGTCATGCCGGGACAGGGGTTATCAATGAGCAGTTCTTC.